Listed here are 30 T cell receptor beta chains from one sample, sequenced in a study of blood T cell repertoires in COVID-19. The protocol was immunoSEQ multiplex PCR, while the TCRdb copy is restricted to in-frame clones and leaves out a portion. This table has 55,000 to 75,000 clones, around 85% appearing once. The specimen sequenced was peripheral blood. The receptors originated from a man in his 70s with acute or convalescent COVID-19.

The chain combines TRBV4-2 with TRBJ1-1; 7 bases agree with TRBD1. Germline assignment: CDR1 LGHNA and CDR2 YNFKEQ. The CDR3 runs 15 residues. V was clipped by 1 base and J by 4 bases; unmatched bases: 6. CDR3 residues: CASSQVGQGGTEAFF. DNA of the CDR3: TGTGCCAGCAGCCAAGTAGGCCAGGGGGGCACTGAAGCTTTCTTT.

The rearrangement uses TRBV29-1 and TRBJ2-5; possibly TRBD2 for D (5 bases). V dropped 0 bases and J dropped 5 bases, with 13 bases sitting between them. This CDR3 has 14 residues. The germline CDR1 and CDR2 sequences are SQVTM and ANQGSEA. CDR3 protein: CSVEDPGNGETQYF. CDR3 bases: TGCAGCGTTGAAGATCCGGGGAATGGGGAGACCCAGTACTTC.

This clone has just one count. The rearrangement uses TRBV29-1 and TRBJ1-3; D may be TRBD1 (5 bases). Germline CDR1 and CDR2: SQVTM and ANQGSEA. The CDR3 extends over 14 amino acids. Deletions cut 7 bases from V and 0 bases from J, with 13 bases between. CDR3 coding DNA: TGCAGCGCCTCAGGAGGGGACTCTGGAAACACCATATATTTT. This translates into CSASGGDSGNTIYF.

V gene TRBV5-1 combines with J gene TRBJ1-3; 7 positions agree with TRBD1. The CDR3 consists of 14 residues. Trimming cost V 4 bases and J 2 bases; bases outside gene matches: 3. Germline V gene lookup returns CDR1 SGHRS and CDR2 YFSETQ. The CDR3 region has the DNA TGCGCCAGCAGCGCCGGGACAGCTGGAAACACCATATATTTT. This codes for CASSAGTAGNTIYF.

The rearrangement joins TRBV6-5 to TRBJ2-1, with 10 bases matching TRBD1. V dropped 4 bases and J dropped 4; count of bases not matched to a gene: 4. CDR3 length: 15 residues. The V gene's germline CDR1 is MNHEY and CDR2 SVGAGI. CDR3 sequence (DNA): TGTGCCAGCAGTTTCGGGACAGGGGATTACAATGAGCAGTTCTTC. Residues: CASSFGTGDYNEQFF.

CDR3 sequence: CASSTTGWFDTEAFF. CDR3 coding DNA: TGTGCCAGCAGTACGACAGGGTGGTTTGACACTGAAGCTTTCTTT. The chain has TRBV9 and TRBJ1-1; TRBD1 matches 7 bases. Germline V gene lookup returns CDR1 SGDLS and CDR2 YYNGEE. V shed 5 bases and J 3 bases; nucleotides not matched to a gene: 10. This CDR3 comprises 15 residues.

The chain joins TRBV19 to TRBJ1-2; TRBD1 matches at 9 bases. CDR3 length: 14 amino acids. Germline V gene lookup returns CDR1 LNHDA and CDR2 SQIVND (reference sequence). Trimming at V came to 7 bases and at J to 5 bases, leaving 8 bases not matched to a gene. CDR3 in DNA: TGTGCCAGTACCTCGCCGGGACAGGGATATGGCTACACCTTC. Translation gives CASTSPGQGYGYTF.

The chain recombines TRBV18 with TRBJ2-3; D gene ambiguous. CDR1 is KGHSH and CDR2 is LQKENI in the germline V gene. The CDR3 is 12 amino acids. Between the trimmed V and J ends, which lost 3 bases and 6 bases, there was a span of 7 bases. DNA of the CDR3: TGTGCCAGCTCACCCTACGATGATACGCAGTATTTT. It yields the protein CASSPYDDTQYF.

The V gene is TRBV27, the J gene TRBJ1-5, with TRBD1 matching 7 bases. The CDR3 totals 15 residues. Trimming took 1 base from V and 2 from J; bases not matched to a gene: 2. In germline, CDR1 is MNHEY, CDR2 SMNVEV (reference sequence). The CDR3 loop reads CASSLLGGGNQPQHF. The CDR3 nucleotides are TGTGCCAGCAGTTTATTAGGGGGCGGCAATCAGCCCCAGCATTTT.

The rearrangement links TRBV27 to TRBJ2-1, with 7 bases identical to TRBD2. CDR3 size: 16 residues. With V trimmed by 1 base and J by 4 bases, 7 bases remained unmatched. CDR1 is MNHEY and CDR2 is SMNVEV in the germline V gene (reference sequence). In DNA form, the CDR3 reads TGTGCCAGCAGTTTATTAGGCGGGAGCGTATACAATGAGCAGTTCTTC. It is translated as CASSLLGGSVYNEQFF.

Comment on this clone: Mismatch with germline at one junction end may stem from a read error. The CDR3, as DNA: TGTGCCAGCAGGGAAGCGGGACAGGGGACAAAACAAGAGACCCAGTACTTC. As protein: CASREAGQGTKQETQYF. This chain joins TRBV6-1 and TRBJ2-5; 10 nucleotides align to TRBD1. The CDR3 totals 17 residues. Per the germline V gene, CDR1 is MNHNS and CDR2 is SASEGT.

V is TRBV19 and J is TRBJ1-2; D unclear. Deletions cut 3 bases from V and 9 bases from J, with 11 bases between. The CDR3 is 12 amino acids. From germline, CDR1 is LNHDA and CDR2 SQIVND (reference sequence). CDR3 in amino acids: CASSIPGFSYTF. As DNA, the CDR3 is TGTGCCAGTAGTATTCCGGGTTTCAGCTACACCTTC.

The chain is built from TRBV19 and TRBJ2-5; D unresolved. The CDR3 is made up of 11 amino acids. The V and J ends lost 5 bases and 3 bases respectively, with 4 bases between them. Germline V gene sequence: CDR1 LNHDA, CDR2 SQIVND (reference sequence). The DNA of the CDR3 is TGTGCCAGTAGTGTCAAAGAGACCCAGTACTTC. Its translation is CASSVKETQYF.

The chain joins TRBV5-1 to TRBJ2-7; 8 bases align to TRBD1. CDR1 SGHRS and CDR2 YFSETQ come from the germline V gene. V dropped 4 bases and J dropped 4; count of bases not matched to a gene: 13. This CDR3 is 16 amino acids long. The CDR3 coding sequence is TGCGCCAGCAGCGCGGGACAGGCCCTGCGGGCTTACGAGCAGTACTTC. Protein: CASSAGQALRAYEQYF.

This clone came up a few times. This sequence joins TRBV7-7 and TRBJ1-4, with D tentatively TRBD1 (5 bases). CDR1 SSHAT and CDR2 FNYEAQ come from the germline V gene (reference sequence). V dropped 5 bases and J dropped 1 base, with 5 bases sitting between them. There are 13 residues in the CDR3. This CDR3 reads CASSQGTNEKLFF. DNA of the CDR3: TGTGCCAGCAGCCAGGGAACTAATGAAAAACTGTTTTTT. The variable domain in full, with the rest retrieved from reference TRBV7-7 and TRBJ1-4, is GAGVSQSPRYKVTKRGQDVTLRCDPISSHATLYWYQQALGQGPEFLTYFNYEAQPDKSGLPSDRFSAERPEGSISTLTIQRTEQRDSAMYRCASSQGTNEKLFFGSGTQLSVL.

The CDR3 bases are TGTGCCAGCAGTTCCCCGGGGAGCGGGGCAGATACGCAGTATTTT. It translates to CASSSPGSGADTQYF. The chain uses TRBV6-6 and TRBJ2-3; 7 bases align to TRBD2. The CDR3 totals 15 residues. CDR1 is MNHNY, CDR2 SVGAGI, per germline (reference sequence). J lost 4 bases, V lost 4 bases, and 8 bases had no gene match.

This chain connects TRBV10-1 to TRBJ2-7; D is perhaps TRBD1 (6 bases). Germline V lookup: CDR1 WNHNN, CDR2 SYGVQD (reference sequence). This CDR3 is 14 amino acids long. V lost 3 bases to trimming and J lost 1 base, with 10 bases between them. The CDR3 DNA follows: TGCGCCAGCAGTGACTCGGACAGATCCTACGAGCAGTACTTC. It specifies CASSDSDRSYEQYF.

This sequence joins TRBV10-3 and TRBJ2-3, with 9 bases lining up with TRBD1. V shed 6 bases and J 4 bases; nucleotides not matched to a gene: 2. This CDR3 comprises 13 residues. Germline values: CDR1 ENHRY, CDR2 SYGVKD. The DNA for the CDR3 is TGTGCCATCAGGACAGGGGGACCAGATACGCAGTATTTT. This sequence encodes CAIRTGGPDTQYF.

The CDR3 DNA sequence: TGTGCCAGTAGTAACCCGGGACAGGGATTTTACGAGCAGTACTTC. It translates to CASSNPGQGFYEQYF. This chain links TRBV19 with TRBJ2-7, with 9 bases fitting TRBD1. Germline CDR1 and CDR2: LNHDA and SQIVND (reference sequence). This CDR3 contains 15 residues. The V gene end was trimmed by 4 bases and the J gene end by 4 bases; junction bases not matched to a gene: 8.

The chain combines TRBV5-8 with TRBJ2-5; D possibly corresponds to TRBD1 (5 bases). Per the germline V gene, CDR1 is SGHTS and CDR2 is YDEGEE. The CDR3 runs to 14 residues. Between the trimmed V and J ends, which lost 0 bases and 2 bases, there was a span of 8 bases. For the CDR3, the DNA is TGTGCCAGCAGCTTGGGTGGGGCGCAAGAGACCCAGTACTTC. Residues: CASSLGGAQETQYF.

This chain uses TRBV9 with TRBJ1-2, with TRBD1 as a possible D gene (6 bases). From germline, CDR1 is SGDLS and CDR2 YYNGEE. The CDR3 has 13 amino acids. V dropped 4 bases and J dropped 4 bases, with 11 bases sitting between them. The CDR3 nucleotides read TGTGCCAGCAGCCCTACAGGGACCTATGGCTACACCTTC. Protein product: CASSPTGTYGYTF.

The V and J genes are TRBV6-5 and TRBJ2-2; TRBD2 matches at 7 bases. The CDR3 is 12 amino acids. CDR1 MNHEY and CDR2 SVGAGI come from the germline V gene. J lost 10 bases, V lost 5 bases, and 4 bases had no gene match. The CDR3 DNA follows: TGTGCCAGCAGTCGGGGGGTTCAGGAGCTGTTTTTT. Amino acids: CASSRGVQELFF.

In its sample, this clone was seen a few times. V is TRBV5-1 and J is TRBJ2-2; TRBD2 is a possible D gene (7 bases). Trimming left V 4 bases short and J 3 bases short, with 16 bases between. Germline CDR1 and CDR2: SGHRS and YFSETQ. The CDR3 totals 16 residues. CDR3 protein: CASSVLAAGDTGELFF. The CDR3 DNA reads TGCGCCAGCAGCGTTCTAGCGGCAGGGGACACCGGGGAGCTGTTTTTT.

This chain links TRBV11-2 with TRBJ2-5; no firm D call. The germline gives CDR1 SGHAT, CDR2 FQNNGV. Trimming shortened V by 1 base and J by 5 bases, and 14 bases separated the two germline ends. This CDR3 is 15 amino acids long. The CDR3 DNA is TGTGCCAGCAGCTTAGGATCGACGGGTCCGGAGACCCAGTACTTC. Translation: CASSLGSTGPETQYF.

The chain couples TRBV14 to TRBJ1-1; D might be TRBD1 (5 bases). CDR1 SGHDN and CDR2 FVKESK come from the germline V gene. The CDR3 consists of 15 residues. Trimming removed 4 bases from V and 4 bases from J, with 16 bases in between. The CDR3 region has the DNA TGTGCCAGCAGCCCCCTGGCAGGGTCGAGCACTGAAGCTTTCTTT. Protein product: CASSPLAGSSTEAFF. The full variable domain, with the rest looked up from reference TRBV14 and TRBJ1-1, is EAGVTQFPSHSVIEKGQTVTLRCDPISGHDNLYWYRRVMGKEIKFLLHFVKESKQDESGMPNNRFLAERTGGTYSTLKVQPAELEDSGVYFCASSPLAGSSTEAFFGQGTRLTVV.

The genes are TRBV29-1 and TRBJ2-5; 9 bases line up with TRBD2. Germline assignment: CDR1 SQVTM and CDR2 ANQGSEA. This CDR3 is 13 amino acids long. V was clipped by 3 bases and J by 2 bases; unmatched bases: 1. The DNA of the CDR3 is TGCAGCGTTGATACTAGCGGGCAAGAGACCCAGTACTTC. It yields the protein CSVDTSGQETQYF.

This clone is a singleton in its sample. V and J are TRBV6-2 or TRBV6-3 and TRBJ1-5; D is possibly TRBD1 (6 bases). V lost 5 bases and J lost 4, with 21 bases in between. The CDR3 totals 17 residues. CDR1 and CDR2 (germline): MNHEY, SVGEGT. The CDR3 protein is CASSRTVFNSVNQPQHF. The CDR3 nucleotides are TGTGCCAGCAGTCGGACAGTATTCAACTCGGTTAATCAGCCCCAGCATTTT.

The CDR3, as DNA: TGTGCCAGCAGTTTTTCTCGGTATCTGGAGGAGCAGTACTTC. Amino acid sequence: CASSFSRYLEEQYF. The chain recombines TRBV28 with TRBJ2-7; D is unresolved. CDR1 is MDHEN, CDR2 SYDVKM, per germline. V shed 3 bases and J shed 7 bases, with 16 bases lying between them. CDR3 length: 14 amino acids.

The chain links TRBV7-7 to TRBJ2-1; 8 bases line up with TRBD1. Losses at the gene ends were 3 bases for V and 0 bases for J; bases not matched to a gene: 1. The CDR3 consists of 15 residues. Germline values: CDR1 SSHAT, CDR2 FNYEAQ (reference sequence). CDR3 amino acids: CASSLDRASYNEQFF. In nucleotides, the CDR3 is TGTGCCAGCAGCTTGGACAGGGCCTCCTACAATGAGCAGTTCTTC.

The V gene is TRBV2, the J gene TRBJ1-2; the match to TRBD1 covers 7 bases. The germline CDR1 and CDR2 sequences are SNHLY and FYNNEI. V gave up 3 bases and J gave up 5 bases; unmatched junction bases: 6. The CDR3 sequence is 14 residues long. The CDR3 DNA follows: TGTGCCAGCAGTGAGCTAGGGGGCCGGTATGGCTACACCTTC. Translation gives CASSELGGRYGYTF.